Below, 20 T cell receptor beta chains from the same sample are listed, as sequenced in a study of T cells in Graves' hyperthyroidism and ophthalmopathy. RNA transcripts served as the template for amplifying TCR beta CDR3 regions. A set of HTBI primers served as the primers for a first-round RT-PCR of the TCR CDR3. TCRdb itself ran the multiplex PCR reads through MiXCR, one entry per CDR3 protein. Of over 350,000 distinct CDR3 sequences in the sample, 15% to 20% are singletons; the top ten hold 35% to 45%. Sequenced sample: blood. All receptors derive from a man aged 18 to 35 with Graves' ophthalmopathy.

The chain joins TRBV9 to TRBJ1-2, with no clear D. CDR1 and CDR2 from the germline V gene are SGDLS and YYNGEE. The V and J ends lost 4 bases and 4 bases respectively, with 17 bases between them. The CDR3 is 15 residues long. This CDR3 reads CASSPTPGGTYGYTF. In DNA form, the CDR3 reads TGTGCCAGCAGCCCAACTCCAGGCGGTACCTATGGCTACACCTTC.

The gene calls are TRBV6-5 and TRBJ1-2; D is uncertain. Germline V gene lookup returns CDR1 MNHEY and CDR2 SVGAGI. This CDR3 contains 12 residues. With 2 bases removed from V and 10 bases from J, the gap between germline ends came to 11 bases. This CDR3 is CASSYGGVYYTF. The CDR3 DNA reads TGTGCCAGCAGTTACGGTGGGGTCTACTACACCTTC.

This clonotype has ten or more counts. The chain links TRBV7-6 to TRBJ2-7; possibly TRBD1 for D (5 bases). Per the germline V gene, CDR1 is SGHVS and CDR2 is FNYEAQ. The CDR3 has 15 amino acids. With 5 bases removed from V and 2 bases from J, the gap between germline ends came to 16 bases. CDR3 nucleotide sequence: TGTGCCAGCAGCCCCGACGCAGGGTGGCCCTACGAGCAGTACTTC. Translating it yields CASSPDAGWPYEQYF.

This clonotype was seen many times. The chain links TRBV12-3 or TRBV12-4 to TRBJ1-2, with D maybe TRBD1 (6 bases). This CDR3 is built from 16 residues. Trimming left V 5 bases short and J 8 bases short, with 24 bases between. The CDR3 nucleotides are TGTGCCAGCAGTGGTAGTCATACAGGGCCCAGGGGAGGCTACACCTTC. It codes for CASSGSHTGPRGGYTF.

This clonotype was detected ten times or more. The chain uses TRBV6-1 and TRBJ2-1; 8 bases agree with TRBD2. V lost 6 bases to trimming and J lost 0 bases; unmatched junction nucleotides: 4. The length of the CDR3 is 15 residues. CDR1 and CDR2 from the germline V gene are MNHNS and SASEGT. The CDR3 protein is CASSVLAVSYNEQFF. The CDR3 nucleotides are TGTGCCAGCAGCGTACTAGCGGTCTCCTACAATGAGCAGTTCTTC.

This clonotype was counted a few times. The gene calls are TRBV6-1 and TRBJ1-3; maybe TRBD1 (5 bases). CDR3 length: 15 residues. Germline loops: CDR1 MNHNS, CDR2 SASEGT. V was trimmed by 3 bases and J by 4 bases, leaving 13 bases between them. The CDR3 DNA is TGTGCCAGCAGTGAGGATGGGGGTGTCGGAAACACCATATATTTT. Translated: CASSEDGGVGNTIYF.

The genes are TRBV5-6 and TRBJ2-7; possibly TRBD1 for D (6 bases). Trimming took 4 bases from V and 2 from J, leaving 16 bases between them. This CDR3 spans 15 amino acids. Germline V CDR1 and CDR2: SGHDT, YYEEEE. This CDR3 is CASSERGGVPYEQYF. DNA for the CDR3: TGTGCCAGCAGCGAGAGAGGGGGAGTTCCCTACGAGCAGTACTTC.

The table lists this clonotype with a few counts. V usage is TRBV19 and J usage is TRBJ2-3; D tentatively reads TRBD1 or TRBD2 (6 bases each). Deletions cut 3 bases from V and 1 base from J, with 14 bases between. CDR3 length: 16 amino acids. The germline V gene encodes CDR1 LNHDA and CDR2 SQIVND (reference sequence). The CDR3 nucleotides are TGTGCCAGTAGTATCCGACAGGAGGGCGGCACAGATACGCAGTATTTT. This encodes CASSIRQEGGTDTQYF.

This clonotype has just a few counts. This rearrangement joins TRBV19 to TRBJ1-6; D gene ambiguous. CDR1 is LNHDA, CDR2 SQIVND, per germline (reference sequence). This CDR3 has 14 amino acids. With 5 bases removed from V and 8 bases from J, the gap between germline ends came to 13 bases. The CDR3 is CASSQTGGDSPLHF. The CDR3 DNA follows: TGTGCCAGTAGTCAGACGGGTGGGGATTCACCCCTCCACTTT.

This clonotype was observed at least ten times. This CDR3 is CASSPGGAGYTF. CDR3 nucleotides: TGTGCCAGCTCACCGGGAGGGGCTGGCTACACCTTC. The V gene is TRBV18, the J gene TRBJ1-2, with D tentatively TRBD1 (5 bases). The CDR3 runs to 12 residues. V was shortened by 3 bases and J by 7 bases, with 9 bases between the two germline ends. CDR1 KGHSH and CDR2 LQKENI come from the germline V gene.

This clonotype was seen at least ten times. The chain has TRBV3-1 and TRBJ2-5, with 10 nucleotides matching TRBD1. V dropped 8 bases and J dropped 4; count of bases not matched to a gene: 10. Germline CDR1 LGHDT, CDR2 YNNKEL (reference sequence). The CDR3 is made up of 15 amino acids. CDR3 loop: CASYRTGGSVETQYF. For the CDR3, the DNA is TGTGCCAGCTACCGGACAGGGGGGAGCGTAGAGACCCAGTACTTC.

This clonotype was detected many times. The rearrangement links TRBV27 to TRBJ1-6; no clear D. Trimming removed 7 bases at V and 3 bases at J, with 13 bases between. Germline CDR1 is MNHEY and CDR2 is SMNVEV (reference sequence). The CDR3 contains 15 residues. The chain's CDR3 is CASTRTQSYNSPLHF. In nucleotides, the CDR3 is TGTGCCAGCACCCGTACACAGAGCTATAATTCACCCCTCCACTTT.

The rearrangement joins TRBV5-4 to TRBJ2-4, with TRBD1 as a possible D gene (6 bases). This CDR3 spans 17 amino acids. V was cut by 4 bases and J by 0 bases, with 17 bases left in between. Germline lookup yields CDR1 SGHNT and CDR2 YYREEE (reference sequence). The CDR3 DNA follows: TGTGCCAGCAGCGACAGAACCGGGACACCAGCCAAAAACATTCAGTACTTC. This sequence encodes CASSDRTGTPAKNIQYF.

Remarks on this clonotype: A much larger clone differs from this one at a single base, so this may be a read error. This rearrangement joins TRBV10-3 to TRBJ1-2; a possible D gene is TRBD1 (5 bases). The CDR3 consists of 16 residues. Germline V gives CDR1 ENHRY, CDR2 SYGVKD. The CDR3 loop is CAISESQGWANYGNTF. The DNA for the CDR3 is TGTGCCATCAGTGAGAGCCAGGGATGGGCTAACTATGGCAACACCTTC.

A few counts support this clonotype. The chain employs TRBV20-1 and TRBJ2-7; 8 nucleotides line up with TRBD2. Looked up from germline, CDR1 is DFQATT and CDR2 is SNEGSKA (reference sequence). CDR3 size: 14 residues. The V segment lost 6 bases and the J segment 6 bases; nucleotides outside the gene matches: 13. CDR3 region: CSARTPGGDGEQYF. The CDR3, as DNA: TGCAGTGCCCGGACACCGGGGGGGGACGGCGAGCAGTACTTC.

The rearrangement links TRBV9 to TRBJ2-7; D is unclear. This CDR3 region has 14 residues. V gave up 0 bases and J gave up 5 bases, with 12 bases separating them. Per germline, CDR1 SGDLS and CDR2 YYNGEE. The CDR3: CASSVGFGQNEQYF. CDR3 in DNA: TGTGCCAGCAGCGTAGGATTCGGTCAGAACGAGCAGTACTTC.

V usage is TRBV9 and J usage is TRBJ1-2, with 7 bases fitting TRBD1. This CDR3 has 13 residues. V shed 3 bases, J shed 2 bases, and the junction held 1 base outside the gene matches. Germline V gene data show CDR1 as SGDLS and CDR2 as YYNGEE. CDR3 region: CASSGDRNYGYTF. DNA for the CDR3: TGTGCCAGCAGCGGGGACAGAAACTATGGCTACACCTTC.

This clonotype appeared a few times. V usage is TRBV6-2 or TRBV6-3 and J usage is TRBJ2-7; D unresolved. Germline values: CDR1 MNHEY, CDR2 SVGEGT. Between the trimmed V and J ends, which lost 0 bases and 3 bases, there was a span of 6 bases. CDR3 length: 13 residues. CDR3 sequence reads: CASSYSANYEQYF. The CDR3 nucleotides are TGTGCCAGCAGTTACTCAGCAAACTACGAGCAGTACTTC.

The chain is built from TRBV5-4 and TRBJ2-2; 8 bases map to TRBD2. Germline V gene lookup returns CDR1 SGHNT and CDR2 YYREEE (reference sequence). This CDR3 spans 17 amino acids. Trimming took 4 bases from V and 2 from J; bases not matched to a gene: 10. CDR3 sequence: CASSPTPGGTNTGELFF. Written as DNA, the CDR3 is TGTGCCAGCAGCCCCACCCCGGGAGGGACAAACACCGGGGAGCTGTTTTTT.

This clonotype was seen repeatedly, ten times or more. V gene TRBV5-8 combines with J gene TRBJ1-2, with a possible D match to TRBD1 (6 bases). V lost 6 bases and J 7 bases, leaving 28 bases between the germline ends. The length of the CDR3 is 17 residues. Germline V lookup: CDR1 SGHTS, CDR2 YDEGEE. The CDR3 DNA reads as TGTGCCAGCACCATGGACGCCGGACGGGGGCCCGTCGGTGGCTACACCTTC. Protein: CASTMDAGRGPVGGYTF.